This TCR beta chain was sequenced during a study of Ad26.COV2.S vaccination and SARS-CoV-2 variants. General study results and limits: TCR breadth and depth estimates may have understated total T cell responses. Post-vaccination breadth of spike-specific CD8+ and CD4+ T cell responses was reportedly substantial. Individuals receiving vaccine had higher spike-specific TCR breadth than placebo recipients did.

Comment on this clone: The antigen is not known.

Treatment: about 20 received Ad26.COV2.S at low or high dose, single or two shots; several received placebo; per-sample allocation not given. Repertoires come from day 63 after the first vaccine or placebo injection. V lost 5 bases to trimming and J lost 10 bases, with 9 bases between them. Germline loops: CDR1 SEHNR, CDR2 FQNEAQ (reference sequence). The CDR3 is 11 residues long. Assay used: immunoSEQ multiplex PCR; TCRdb lists only in-frame clones, some missing. In the table there are about 350,000 clones, roughly 90% of which are singletons. This receptor was obtained from a person aged 18-65 years who received the Ad26.COV2.S COVID-19 vaccine or a placebo. The chain joins TRBV7-9 to TRBJ2-1; D unclear. The specimen comprised peripheral blood, sampled in a trial of Ad26.COV2.S vaccine versus placebo. CDR3 coding DNA: TGTGCCAGCAGCCCTATGGGCGAGCAGTTCTTC. This gives the protein CASSPMGEQFF.